This passage covers 28 T cell receptor beta chains from one sample sequenced in a study of blood T cell repertoires in COVID-19. Sequencing was performed with immunoSEQ multiplex PCR; in TCRdb, only in-frame clones are kept and a portion is missing. In the table there are some 120,000 clones, about 88% of which are singletons. Source material: peripheral blood. The receptors derive from a man aged 55 to 70 with COVID-19, enrolled during active disease.

The J gene is TRBJ1-1, the V gene TRBV28; D not resolved. The germline V and J ends were trimmed by 7 bases and 0 bases, with 9 bases remaining between them. Germline V gives CDR1 MDHEN, CDR2 SYDVKM. The CDR3 length is 13 residues. CDR3 region: CASIGELNTEAFF. Written as DNA, the CDR3 is TGTGCCAGCATAGGAGAGCTGAACACTGAAGCTTTCTTT. The full variable domain, rest sourced from reference TRBV28 and TRBJ1-1, is DVKVTQSSRYLVKRTGEKVFLECVQDMDHENMFWYRQDPGLGLRLIYFSYDVKMKEKGDIPEGYSVSREKKERFSLILESASTNQTSMYLCASIGELNTEAFFGQGTRLTVV.

The chain has TRBV6-5 and TRBJ1-1; 11 nucleotides line up with TRBD1. Germline trimming cut 6 bases from V and 1 base from J; bases unmatched to any gene: 4. The CDR3 has 15 residues. Germline-derived CDR1 and CDR2 are MNHEY and SVGAGI. CDR3: CASSGQGAENTEAFF. CDR3 DNA sequence: TGTGCCAGCAGCGGACAGGGGGCTGAGAACACTGAAGCTTTCTTT.

V and J are TRBV6-5 and TRBJ1-5; 8 bases are shared with TRBD1. The germline gives CDR1 MNHEY, CDR2 SVGAGI. This CDR3 spans 13 amino acids. The J segment lost 7 bases and the V segment lost 6 bases, leaving 5 bases of the junction unmatched. Here the CDR3 reads CASSRTGGQPQHF. The CDR3 nucleotides are TGTGCCAGCAGCCGTACAGGGGGGCAGCCCCAGCATTTT.

CDR3 nucleotides: TGTGCCAGTAGGCGAGAGCAAACAGATACGCAGTATTTT. Protein: CASRREQTDTQYF. V and J are TRBV19 and TRBJ2-3; D not certain. V was shortened by 6 bases and J by 3 bases, with 10 bases between the two germline ends. Germline lookup yields CDR1 LNHDA and CDR2 SQIVND (reference sequence). CDR3 length: 13 amino acids.

The chain combines TRBV4-1 with TRBJ1-2; 7 bases map to TRBD1. Germline V gene lookup returns CDR1 MGHRA and CDR2 YSYEKL. The junction had 11 bases not matched to a gene; V was cut back by 1 base and J by 3 bases. This CDR3 region has 17 residues. CDR3 sequence: CASSQVSADRTHYGYTF. The CDR3, as DNA: TGCGCCAGCAGCCAAGTCTCAGCGGACAGGACTCACTATGGCTACACCTTC.

In the case of this clone: Mismatch with germline at one junction end may stem from a read error. The chain is built from TRBV7-9 and TRBJ2-2; the match to TRBD2 covers 10 bases. The length of the CDR3 is 16 residues. CDR1 SEHNR and CDR2 FQNEAQ come from the germline V gene (reference sequence). The CDR3 DNA reads TGTGCCAGCAGCCTAGCGGGAGAGCGAACAACCGGGGAGCTGTTTTTT. This translates into CASSLAGERTTGELFF.

This clone occurred a few times. The CDR3 is CASTLTGQVYF. The CDR3 DNA sequence: TGTGCCAGCACTCTCACTGGGCAGGTGTACTTC. V gene TRBV6-5 combines with J gene TRBJ2-7, with D hard to call. The V gene lost 7 bases and the J gene lost 12 bases, with 16 bases spanning the gap. The germline V gene has CDR1 MNHEY and CDR2 SVGAGI. This CDR3 has 11 residues.

This clone appeared once. The V call is TRBV3-1 (or the pseudogene TRBV3-2), the J call TRBJ2-5; tentatively, D is TRBD2 (6 bases). From germline, CDR1 is LGHDT and CDR2 YNNKEL (reference sequence). V was cut by 0 bases and J by 2 bases, with 13 bases left in between. The CDR3 totals 16 residues. CDR3 protein: CASSQEVRDLQETQYF. CDR3 in DNA: TGTGCCAGCAGCCAAGAAGTGAGGGACTTGCAAGAGACCCAGTACTTC.

The chain joins TRBV25-1 to TRBJ2-7; a weak D match, TRBD1 (6 bases). Germline-derived CDR1 and CDR2 are MGHDK and SYGVNS. CDR3 size: 12 residues. Trimming took off 6 bases at V and 3 bases at J, with 9 bases between the two ends. CDR3 bases: TGTGCCAGCAGGCAGGGGTTCTACGAGCAGTACTTC. This codes for CASRQGFYEQYF.

The chain couples TRBV5-8 to TRBJ2-2, with D tentatively TRBD2 (5 bases). Germline V gives CDR1 SGHTS, CDR2 YDEGEE. CDR3 size: 16 residues. V lost 4 bases and J lost 0, with 13 bases in between. CDR3 DNA sequence: TGTGCCAGCAGCCGGGGAACGACGGCGAACACCGGGGAGCTGTTTTTT. Protein sequence: CASSRGTTANTGELFF. The full variable domain, rest sourced from reference TRBV5-8 and TRBJ2-2, is EAGVTQSPTHLIKTRGQQATLRCSPISGHTSVYWYQQALGLGLQFLLWYDEGEERNRGNFPPRFSGRQFPNYSSELNVNALELEDSALYLCASSRGTTANTGELFFGEGSRLTVL.

DNA for the CDR3: TGTGCCAGCAGTTGGGCCGGAGGACAGGAGGGAGCTGGGGCCAACGTCCTGACTTTC. Protein product: CASSWAGGQEGAGANVLTF. The chain couples TRBV28 to TRBJ2-6, with TRBD1 as a possible D gene (7 bases). Germline CDR1 and CDR2: MDHEN and SYDVKM. Between the trimmed V and J ends, which lost 4 bases and 2 bases, there was a span of 21 bases. CDR3 length: 19 residues.

V usage is TRBV4-2 and J usage is TRBJ2-3; 7 nucleotides align to TRBD1. This CDR3 comprises 16 residues. Germline CDR1 and CDR2: LGHNA and YNFKEQ. The V segment lost 4 bases and the J segment 4 bases; nucleotides outside the gene matches: 11. CDR3 amino acids: CASSLAARTGPDTQYF. CDR3 coding DNA: TGTGCCAGCAGCCTGGCGGCTAGGACAGGTCCAGATACGCAGTATTTT.

The chain uses TRBV29-1 and TRBJ2-3; D is unclear. CDR3 length equals 11 residues. The germline V and J ends were trimmed by 5 bases and 2 bases, with 5 bases remaining between them. Germline CDR1 SQVTM, CDR2 ANQGSEA. This CDR3 is CSVLNTDTQYF. The CDR3 DNA reads as TGCAGCGTTCTAAACACAGATACGCAGTATTTT.

This clone was seen only a few times. This sequence joins TRBV7-2 and TRBJ2-1, with TRBD2 matching 8 bases. The germline gives CDR1 SGHTA, CDR2 FQGNSA. The CDR3 is 15 amino acids. Trimming took 2 bases from V and 6 from J; bases not matched to a gene: 6. The CDR3 is CASSLNGRGGNEQFF. As DNA, the CDR3 is TGTGCCAGCAGCTTAAACGGGAGGGGAGGCAATGAGCAGTTCTTC.

The table lists this clone with a few counts. The V call is TRBV2, the J call TRBJ2-7, with D tentatively TRBD2 (6 bases). Germline values: CDR1 SNHLY, CDR2 FYNNEI. Trimming removed 5 bases from V and 0 bases from J, with 14 bases in between. CDR3 length: 15 residues. CDR3 region: CASSLEGGTSYEQYF. CDR3 bases: TGTGCCAGCAGTCTGGAGGGTGGGACCTCCTACGAGCAGTACTTC.

The chain carries TRBV20-1 and TRBJ2-7; TRBD2 matches 13 bases. The germline gives CDR1 DFQATT, CDR2 SNEGSKA (reference sequence). The CDR3 sequence is 15 residues long. Losses at the gene ends were 3 bases for V and 4 bases for J; bases not matched to a gene: 6. CDR3 nucleotides: TGCAGTGCTAGTCCGGGACTAGCGGGACTTTACGAGCAGTACTTC. Amino acid sequence: CSASPGLAGLYEQYF.

The rearrangement joins TRBV9 to TRBJ1-2, with 9 bases fitting TRBD1. Losses at the gene ends were 2 bases for V and 4 bases for J; bases not matched to a gene: 6. CDR3 length: 15 residues. Germline V gene lookup returns CDR1 SGDLS and CDR2 YYNGEE. The CDR3 DNA sequence: TGTGCCAGCAGCGTGGGGGGACAGGGAATCTATGGCTACACCTTC. Its protein is CASSVGGQGIYGYTF.

There are a few counts of this clone. V usage is TRBV11-2 and J usage is TRBJ2-1, with 13 bases that match TRBD2. J gave up 2 bases and V 8 bases, and 9 bases lay outside the gene matches. This CDR3 comprises 17 residues. Germline lookup yields CDR1 SGHAT and CDR2 FQNNGV. Written as DNA, the CDR3 is TGTGCCAGCTCGGGACTAGCGGGATCGGTCCCCTACAATGAGCAGTTCTTC. Amino acids: CASSGLAGSVPYNEQFF.

V usage is TRBV2 and J usage is TRBJ2-1, with D possibly being TRBD2 (5 bases). CDR3 length equals 16 residues. Germline CDR1 SNHLY, CDR2 FYNNEI. V was clipped by 3 bases and J by 4 bases, with 16 bases between them. CDR3 in amino acids: CASSDMREWAYNEQFF. The CDR3 bases are TGTGCCAGCAGTGATATGAGGGAATGGGCGTACAATGAGCAGTTCTTC.

The J gene is TRBJ1-5, the V gene TRBV5-1, with 9 bases matching TRBD1. The CDR3 extends over 14 amino acids. V lost 5 bases and J lost 3; bases outside the gene matches: 3. CDR1 and CDR2 (germline): SGHRS, YFSETQ. The CDR3 region has the DNA TGCGCCAGCAGTCGGACAGGGGTCAATCAGCCCCAGCATTTT. Its translation: CASSRTGVNQPQHF. Full variable domain (missing parts from reference TRBV5-1 and TRBJ1-5): KAGVTQTPRYLIKTRGQQVTLSCSPISGHRSVSWYQQTPGQGLQFLFEYFSETQRNKGNFPGRFSGRQFSNSRSEMNVSTLELGDSALYLCASSRTGVNQPQHFGDGTRLSIL.

The V call is TRBV2, the J call TRBJ2-7; maybe TRBD2 (5 bases). CDR3 length: 14 amino acids. V lost 0 bases to trimming and J lost 5 bases, with 11 bases between them. CDR1 is SNHLY, CDR2 FYNNEI, per germline. CDR3 nucleotide sequence: TGTGCCAGCAGTGAAGCTTGGACCGGGAACGAGCAGTACTTC. It is translated as CASSEAWTGNEQYF.

The chain employs TRBV27 and TRBJ2-3; 7 bases fit TRBD1. Germline CDR1 and CDR2: MNHEY and SMNVEV (reference sequence). With V trimmed by 5 bases and J by 2 bases, 10 bases remained unmatched. CDR3 length equals 16 residues. CDR3 sequence reads: CASSTRTGDPTDTQYF. Here the CDR3 DNA reads TGTGCCAGCAGTACCCGGACAGGCGACCCCACAGATACGCAGTATTTT.

The J gene is TRBJ1-1, the V gene TRBV5-1; weak D call: TRBD1 (5 bases). Per the germline V gene, CDR1 is SGHRS and CDR2 is YFSETQ. The CDR3 covers 14 residues. With 1 base removed from V and 6 bases from J, the gap between germline ends came to 13 bases. CDR3 sequence: CASSLRQGEAEAFF. CDR3 DNA: TGCGCCAGCAGCTTGAGGCAGGGTGAGGCTGAAGCTTTCTTT.

The chain joins TRBV19 to TRBJ1-4; no firm D call. Trimming removed 5 bases from V and 4 bases from J, with 11 bases in between. In germline, CDR1 is LNHDA, CDR2 SQIVND (reference sequence). The CDR3 consists of 14 residues. As DNA, the CDR3 is TGTGCCAGTAGTCTTTCACAGATTAATGAAAAACTGTTTTTT. Translating it yields CASSLSQINEKLFF.

This clone showed up just a few times. The chain recombines TRBV5-4 with TRBJ2-7; possibly TRBD2 for D (5 bases). V gave up 2 bases and J gave up 6 bases, with 15 bases separating them. This CDR3 region has 14 residues. Germline V CDR1 and CDR2: SGHNT, YYREEE (reference sequence). DNA of the CDR3: TGTGCCAGCAGCTTTGGTAGCGTGGGTGCCGAGCAGTACTTC. Protein sequence: CASSFGSVGAEQYF.

This clone has more than one count but fewer than ten. In the same sample, other DNA sequences code for this CDR3. The rearrangement joins TRBV18 to TRBJ2-3; 12 bases fit TRBD1. The ends lost 2 bases at V and 3 bases at J; junction bases unmatched: 3. This CDR3 region has 16 residues. Germline assignment: CDR1 KGHSH and CDR2 LQKENI. The CDR3 DNA sequence: TGTGCCAGCTCACCAGGGACAGGGGGCTCTACAGATACGCAGTATTTT. It encodes CASSPGTGGSTDTQYF.

V and J are TRBV25-1 and TRBJ1-2; 7 bases are a match to TRBD1. The V segment lost 4 bases and the J segment 7 bases; nucleotides outside the gene matches: 6. The CDR3 length is 13 residues. The germline V gene encodes CDR1 MGHDK and CDR2 SYGVNS. Here the CDR3 reads CASSGQGGSGYTF. The CDR3 nucleotides read TGTGCCAGCAGTGGACAGGGAGGTAGTGGCTACACCTTC.

The gene calls are TRBV4-3 and TRBJ2-1; 9 bases align to TRBD2. Germline-derived CDR1 and CDR2 are LGHNA and YSLEER. CDR3 length equals 17 residues. Unmatched junction bases numbered 9, after V lost 4 bases and J lost 2 bases. CDR3 in DNA: TGCGCCAGCAGCCCATCCCCCCTAGCGGGGACCTACAATGAGCAGTTCTTC. Residues: CASSPSPLAGTYNEQFF.